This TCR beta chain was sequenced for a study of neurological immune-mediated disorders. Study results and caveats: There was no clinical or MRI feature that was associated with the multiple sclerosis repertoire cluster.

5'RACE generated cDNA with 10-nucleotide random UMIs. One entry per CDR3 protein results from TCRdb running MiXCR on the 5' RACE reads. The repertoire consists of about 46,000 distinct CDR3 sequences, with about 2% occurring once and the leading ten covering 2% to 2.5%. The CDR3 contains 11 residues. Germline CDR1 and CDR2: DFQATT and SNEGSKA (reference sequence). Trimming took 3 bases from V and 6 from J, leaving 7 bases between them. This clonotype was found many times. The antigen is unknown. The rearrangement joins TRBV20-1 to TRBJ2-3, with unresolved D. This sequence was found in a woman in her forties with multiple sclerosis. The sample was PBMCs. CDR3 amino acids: CSASIGDTQYF. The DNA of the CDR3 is TGCAGTGCTAGCATCGGGGATACGCAGTATTTT.